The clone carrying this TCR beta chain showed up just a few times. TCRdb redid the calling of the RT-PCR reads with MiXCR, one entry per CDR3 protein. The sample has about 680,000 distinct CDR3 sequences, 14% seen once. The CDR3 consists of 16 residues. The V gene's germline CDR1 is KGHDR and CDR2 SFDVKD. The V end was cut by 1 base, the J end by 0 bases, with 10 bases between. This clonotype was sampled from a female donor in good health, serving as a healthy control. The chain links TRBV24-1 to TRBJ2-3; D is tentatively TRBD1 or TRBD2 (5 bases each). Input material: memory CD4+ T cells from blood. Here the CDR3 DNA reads TGTGCCACCAGTGATTTCGGGGCCACTAGCACAGATACGCAGTATTTT. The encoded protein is CATSDFGATSTDTQYF.